These T cell receptor beta chains were read from a single sample in a study of Graves' ophthalmopathy and Graves' hyperthyroidism. Each CDR3 protein is one row after TCRdb ran MiXCR on the multiplex PCR reads. The profile covers hundreds of thousands of distinct CDR3 sequences, with 22% appearing a single time and around 6.9% taken by the ten largest. Source material: peripheral blood. All receptors derive from a woman younger than 30 with stable Graves' hyperthyroidism. Some clones in this sample may be carry-over from other donors' samples. Each CDR3 is given with its conserved first and last residue. Each record gives: clone size, D gene, J gene, V gene, CDR3 protein, CDR3 DNA. A D gene is named only where the DNA matches it firmly. Only some rows state a clone size, as once, few, many or a class for expanded clones.

many,-,TRBJ1-2,TRBV13,CASSSGRVDRLNYGYTF,TGTGCCAGCAGCTCGGGACGTGTGGACAGACTCAACTATGGCTACACCTTC
many,-,TRBJ2-2,TRBV7-3,CASSLYTGAGGELFF,TGTGCCAGCAGCTTATATACGGGAGCAGGCGGGGAGCTGTTTTTT
many,TRBD1,TRBJ1-2,TRBV6-5,CASSSWTGGEVYGYTF,TGTGCCAGCAGTTCTTGGACAGGGGGCGAGGTCTATGGCTACACCTTC
-,-,TRBJ2-7,TRBV29-1,CSVVPGTSPYEQYF,TGCAGCGTTGTACCCGGGACAAGTCCCTACGAGCAGTACTTC
many,-,TRBJ2-5,TRBV10-2,CASSEEGYGQYF,TGCGCCAGCAGTGAGGAGGGATATGGCCAGTACTTC
-,TRBD1,TRBJ2-1,TRBV12-3/TRBV12-4,CASSDRVFQFF,TGTGCCAGCAGTGACAGGGTTTTTCAGTTCTTC
many,-,TRBJ2-7,TRBV27,CASSLSGVNYEQYF,TGTGCCAGCAGTTTATCAGGGGTGAACTACGAGCAGTACTTC
-,-,TRBJ2-2,TRBV6-5,CASSYTGRGVSGELFF,TGTGCCAGCAGTTACACCGGCAGGGGGGTATCGGGGGAGCTGTTTTTT
-,TRBD1,TRBJ1-2,TRBV12-3/TRBV12-4,CASRAGGDAVSGHNYGYTF,TGTGCCAGCCGAGCAGGGGGTGATGCGGTCTCAGGACATAACTATGGCTACACCTTC
-,TRBD1,TRBJ2-4,TRBV12-3/TRBV12-4,CASSLETGSKNIQYF,TGTGCCAGCAGTTTAGAGACAGGGAGCAAAAACATTCAGTACTTC
many,-,TRBJ2-2,TRBV2,CASRGRGRNTGELFF,TGTGCCAGCAGGGGGAGAGGAAGGAACACCGGGGAGCTGTTTTTT
few,TRBD2,TRBJ2-2,TRBV6-5,CASSYSILAVNTGELFF,TGTGCCAGCAGTTACTCGATACTAGCGGTGAACACCGGGGAGCTGTTTTTT
-,TRBD1,TRBJ2-7,TRBV5-1,CASSHRQGFYEQYF,TGCGCCAGCAGCCACAGACAGGGGTTCTACGAGCAGTACTTC
many,-,TRBJ1-2,TRBV30,CAWSDQDYGYTF,TGTGCCTGGAGCGACCAAGACTATGGCTACACCTTC
many,-,TRBJ1-1,TRBV7-9,CASSLGGNRNTEAFF,TGTGCCAGCAGCTTAGGAGGGAACAGAAACACTGAAGCTTTCTTT